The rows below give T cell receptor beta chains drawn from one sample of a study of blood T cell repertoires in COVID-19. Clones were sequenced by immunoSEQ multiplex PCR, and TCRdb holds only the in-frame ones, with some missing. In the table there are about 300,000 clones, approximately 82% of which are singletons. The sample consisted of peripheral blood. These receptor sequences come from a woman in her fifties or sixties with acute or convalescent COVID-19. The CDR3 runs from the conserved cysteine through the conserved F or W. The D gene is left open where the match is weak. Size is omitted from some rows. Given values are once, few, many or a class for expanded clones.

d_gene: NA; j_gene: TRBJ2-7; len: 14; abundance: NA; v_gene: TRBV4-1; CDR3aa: CASSRDLRGDEQYF; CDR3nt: TGCGCCAGCAGCCGAGATCTTAGGGGCGACGAGCAGTACTTC
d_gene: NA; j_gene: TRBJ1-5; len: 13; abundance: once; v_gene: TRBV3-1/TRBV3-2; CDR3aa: CASSQDRFQPQHF; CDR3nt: TGTGCCAGCAGCCAAGATCGTTTTCAGCCCCAGCATTTT
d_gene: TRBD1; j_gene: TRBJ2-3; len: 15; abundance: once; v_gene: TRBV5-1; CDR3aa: CASSLAGQGSDTQYF; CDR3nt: TGCGCCAGCAGCTTGGCGGGACAGGGTTCAGATACGCAGTATTTT
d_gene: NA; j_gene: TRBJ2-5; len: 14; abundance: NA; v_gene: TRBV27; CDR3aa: CASSPRLDQETQYF; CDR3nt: TGTGCCAGCAGTCCCCGCCTAGATCAAGAGACCCAGTACTTC
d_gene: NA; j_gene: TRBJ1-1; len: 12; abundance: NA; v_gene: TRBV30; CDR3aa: CAWSNRNTEAFF; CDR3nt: TGTGCCTGGAGTAACAGGAACACTGAAGCTTTCTTT
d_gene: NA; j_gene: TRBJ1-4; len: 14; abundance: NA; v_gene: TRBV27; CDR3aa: CASSLGPEGEKLFF; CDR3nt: TGTGCCAGCAGTTTAGGGCCGGAGGGAGAAAAACTGTTTTTT
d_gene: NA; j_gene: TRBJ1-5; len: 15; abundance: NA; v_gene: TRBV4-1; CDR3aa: CASSSMAGLNQPQHF; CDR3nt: TGCGCCAGCAGTTCCATGGCAGGGTTGAATCAGCCCCAGCATTTT
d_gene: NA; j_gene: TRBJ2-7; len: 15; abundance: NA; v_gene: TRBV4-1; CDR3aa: CASSQDVARSTRQYF; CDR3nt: TGCGCCAGCAGCCAAGATGTTGCTAGGTCTACGAGGCAGTACTTC
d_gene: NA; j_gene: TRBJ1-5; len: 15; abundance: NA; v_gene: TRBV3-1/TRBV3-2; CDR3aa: CASSQEGGFSQPQHF; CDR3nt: TGTGCCAGCAGCCAAGAGGGGGGTTTCAGTCAGCCCCAGCATTTT
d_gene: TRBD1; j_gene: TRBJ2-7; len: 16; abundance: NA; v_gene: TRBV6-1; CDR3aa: CASSEMVGTGVYEQYF; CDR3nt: TGTGCCAGCAGTGAAATGGTTGGGACAGGGGTGTACGAGCAGTACTTC
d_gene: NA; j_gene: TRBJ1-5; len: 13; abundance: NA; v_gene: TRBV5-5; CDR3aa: CASSLVFGQPQHF; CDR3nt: TGTGCCAGCAGCTTGGTTTTCGGTCAGCCCCAGCATTTT
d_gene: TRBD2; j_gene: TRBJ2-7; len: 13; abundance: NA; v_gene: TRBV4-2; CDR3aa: CASSQEGGWEQYF; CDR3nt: TGTGCCAGCAGCCAAGAGGGGGGGTGGGAGCAGTACTTC
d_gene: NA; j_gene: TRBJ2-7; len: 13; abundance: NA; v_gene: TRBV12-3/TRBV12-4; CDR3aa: CASTTGFSYEQYF; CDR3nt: TGTGCCAGCACTACGGGTTTCTCCTACGAGCAGTACTTC
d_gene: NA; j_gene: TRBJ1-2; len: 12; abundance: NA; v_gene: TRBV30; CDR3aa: CAWSVRGGGYTF; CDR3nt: TGTGCCTGGAGTGTACGCGGTGGTGGCTACACCTTC
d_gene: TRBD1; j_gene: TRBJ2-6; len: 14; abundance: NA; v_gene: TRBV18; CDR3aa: CASSAGGAGPVLTF; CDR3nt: TGTGCCAGCTCAGCAGGGGGCGCAGGTCCCGTCCTGACTTTC
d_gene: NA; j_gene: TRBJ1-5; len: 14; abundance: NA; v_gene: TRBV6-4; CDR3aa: CASSAEFGNQPQHF; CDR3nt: TGTGCCAGCAGTGCGGAGTTTGGCAATCAGCCCCAGCATTTT
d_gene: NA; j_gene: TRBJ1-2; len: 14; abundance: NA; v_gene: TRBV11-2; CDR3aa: CASSLDFGGGRYTF; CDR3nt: TGTGCCAGCAGCTTAGATTTTGGGGGAGGACGCTACACCTTC
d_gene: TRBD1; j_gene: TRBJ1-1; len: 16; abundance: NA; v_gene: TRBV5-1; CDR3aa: CASSPLPTGGGTEAFF; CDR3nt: TGCGCCAGCAGCCCCCTCCCAACAGGGGGCGGCACTGAAGCTTTCTTT
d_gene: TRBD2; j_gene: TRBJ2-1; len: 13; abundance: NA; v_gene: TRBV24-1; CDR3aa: CATGTSDNNEQFF; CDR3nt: TGTGCCACCGGGACTAGCGATAACAATGAGCAGTTCTTC
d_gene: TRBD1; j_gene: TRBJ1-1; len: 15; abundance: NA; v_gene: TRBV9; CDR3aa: CASSVQGGMNTEAFF; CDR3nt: TGTGCCAGCAGCGTGCAGGGGGGCATGAACACTGAAGCTTTCTTT
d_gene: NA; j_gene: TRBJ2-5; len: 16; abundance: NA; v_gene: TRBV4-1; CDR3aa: CASSPLGIAEQETQYF; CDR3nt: TGCGCCAGCAGCCCCCTGGGGATAGCGGAGCAAGAGACCCAGTACTTC
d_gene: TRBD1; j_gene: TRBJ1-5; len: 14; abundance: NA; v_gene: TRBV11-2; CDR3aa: CASSKQGAGQPQHF; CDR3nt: TGTGCCAGCAGCAAACAGGGGGCCGGCCAGCCCCAGCATTTT
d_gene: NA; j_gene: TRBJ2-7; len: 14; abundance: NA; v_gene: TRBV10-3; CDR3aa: CAISEQRGGGEQYF; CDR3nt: TGTGCCATCAGTGAGCAAAGGGGGGGAGGTGAGCAGTACTTC
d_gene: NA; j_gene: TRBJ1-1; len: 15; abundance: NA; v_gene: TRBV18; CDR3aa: CASSQGGDERTEAFF; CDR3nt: TGTGCCAGCTCTCAAGGGGGGGATGAGAGGACTGAAGCTTTCTTT
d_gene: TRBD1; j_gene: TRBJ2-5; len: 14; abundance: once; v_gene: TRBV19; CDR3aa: CASSLTGGEETQYF; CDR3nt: TGTGCCAGTAGTCTAACAGGGGGCGAAGAGACCCAGTACTTC
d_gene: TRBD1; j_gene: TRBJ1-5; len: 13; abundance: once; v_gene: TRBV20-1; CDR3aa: CSASRDRNQPQHF; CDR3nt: TGCAGTGCTAGTCGGGACAGGAATCAGCCCCAGCATTTT
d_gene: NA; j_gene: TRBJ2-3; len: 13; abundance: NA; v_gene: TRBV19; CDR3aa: CASSRAGLDTQYF; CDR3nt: TGTGCCAGTAGTAGGGCAGGGTTAGATACGCAGTATTTT
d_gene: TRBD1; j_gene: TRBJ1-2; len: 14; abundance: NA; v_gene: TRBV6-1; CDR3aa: CASSEVGQDSGYTF; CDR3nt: TGTGCCAGCAGTGAAGTGGGACAGGACTCTGGCTACACCTTC
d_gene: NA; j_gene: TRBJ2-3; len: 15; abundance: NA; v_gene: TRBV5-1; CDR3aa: CASSSRDPNTDTQYF; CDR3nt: TGCGCCAGCAGCTCCCGGGATCCTAACACAGATACGCAGTATTTT
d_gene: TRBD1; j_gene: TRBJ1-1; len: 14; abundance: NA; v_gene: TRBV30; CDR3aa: CAWSWDRGQGEAFF; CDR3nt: TGTGCCTGGAGTTGGGACAGGGGGCAGGGTGAAGCTTTCTTT
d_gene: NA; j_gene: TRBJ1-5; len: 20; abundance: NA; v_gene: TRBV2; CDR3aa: CASSDYGARGGYYSNQPQHF; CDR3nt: TGTGCCAGCAGTGATTACGGAGCTCGGGGGGGCTACTATAGCAATCAGCCCCAGCATTTT
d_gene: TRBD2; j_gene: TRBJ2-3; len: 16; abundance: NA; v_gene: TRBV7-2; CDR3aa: CASSPRLAGGTDTQYF; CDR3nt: TGTGCCAGCAGCCCGAGACTAGCGGGGGGCACAGATACGCAGTATTTT
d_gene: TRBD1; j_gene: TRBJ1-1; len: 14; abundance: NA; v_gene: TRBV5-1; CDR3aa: CASSWGTAGTEAFF; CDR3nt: TGCGCCAGCAGCTGGGGGACAGCCGGGACTGAAGCTTTCTTT
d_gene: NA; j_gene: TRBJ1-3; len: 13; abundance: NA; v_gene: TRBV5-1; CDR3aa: CASSSGDGNTIYF; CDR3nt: TGCGCCAGCAGCTCAGGGGATGGAAACACCATATATTTT
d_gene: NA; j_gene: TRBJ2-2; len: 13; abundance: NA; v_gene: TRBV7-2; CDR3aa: CASSSLPGGELFF; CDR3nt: TGTGCCAGCAGCTCCCTCCCGGGGGGGGAGCTGTTTTTT